The present T cell receptor beta chain was sequenced within a study of T cell responses to AZD1222 COVID-19 vaccine. Profiled with immunoSEQ multiplex PCR; TCRdb holds only in-frame clones, not every one. This sample has 130,000 to 150,000 clones; 92% occur once, and the top ten carry 2.5% to 4%. Study-wide results and limits: A mostly white British donor set with more females was recruited, and clonal diversity was possibly underestimated. With dominance at 160-218 and 743-854, vaccine-associated CD4 TCRs spanned spike. Repertoire sampling was restricted to post-peak T cell response timepoints. After two AZD1222 doses, spike-specific TCR breadth and depth rose versus day 0.

Concerning this clone: Its antigen remains unidentified.

Germline V gives CDR1 SGHDT, CDR2 YYEEEE. CDR3 size: 17 residues. V was cut by 0 bases and J by 3 bases, with 15 bases left in between. The material sequenced was peripheral blood, taken on day 0 of AZD1222 vaccination. The rearrangement links TRBV5-6 to TRBJ2-2; possible D gene TRBD1, 6 bases. This sequence was found in an adult in good health. The CDR3 sequence is CASSLDQGSWDTGELFF. For the CDR3, the DNA is TGTGCCAGCAGCTTGGATCAGGGGAGTTGGGACACCGGGGAGCTGTTTTTT. The variable domain in full, with the rest retrieved from reference TRBV5-6 and TRBJ2-2, is DAGVTQSPTHLIKTRGQQVTLRCSPKSGHDTVSWYQQALGQGPQFIFQYYEEEERQRGNFPDRFSGHQFPNYSSELNVNALLLGDSALYLCASSLDQGSWDTGELFFGEGSRLTVL.